A single sample gave rise to the 11 T cell receptor beta chains below, sequenced in a study of T cells in Graves' hyperthyroidism and ophthalmopathy. Amplification yielded TCR beta CDR3 regions, with RNA transcripts as the source. A first-round RT-PCR of the TCR CDR3 used the HTBI primer set. In TCRdb, the multiplex PCR reads were re-called with MiXCR into one record per CDR3 protein. The repertoire holds around 540,000 distinct CDR3 sequences, with 15% to 20% as singletons. Sequenced input: blood. The receptors shown here come from a woman aged 30 to 39 with Graves' ophthalmopathy.

This clonotype was recorded at least ten times. V gene TRBV7-9 combines with J gene TRBJ1-1, with D uncertain. V gave up 5 bases and J gave up 7 bases, with 8 bases separating them. Germline CDR1 reads SEHNR; CDR2 reads FQNEAQ (reference sequence). This CDR3 is 11 amino acids long. This chain's CDR3 is CASSLHLEAFF. DNA of the CDR3: TGTGCCAGCAGCCTTCACCTTGAAGCTTTCTTT.

The chain links TRBV7-9 to TRBJ2-1; D gene unclear. This CDR3 contains 13 residues. V was clipped by 2 bases and J by 15 bases, with 17 bases between them. Germline V lookup: CDR1 SEHNR, CDR2 FQNEAQ (reference sequence). The CDR3 DNA follows: TGTGCCAGCAGCTTACAGGCCTTAAAGGATCGGTTCTTC. Translated, it gives CASSLQALKDRFF.

The chain employs TRBV6-1 and TRBJ2-7; 7 nucleotides agree with TRBD1. The V segment lost 6 bases and the J segment 3 bases; nucleotides outside the gene matches: 8. The CDR3 is 14 residues long. Germline V lookup: CDR1 MNHNS, CDR2 SASEGT. This CDR3 is CASSQGTADYEQYF. For the CDR3, the DNA is TGTGCCAGCAGCCAAGGGACAGCAGACTACGAGCAGTACTTC.

On this clonotype: A much more abundant neighbour one base away suggests this may be a read error. The gene calls are TRBV7-2 and TRBJ1-2, with D hard to call. The CDR3 runs 18 residues. Germline V gene sequence: CDR1 SGHTA, CDR2 FQGNSA. The CDR3 bases are TGTGCCATCAGCCCCGACCCGGTTAATCGTAAGGGAGGCTATGGCTACACCTTC. Amino acid sequence: CAISPDPVNRKGGYGYTF.

The chain employs TRBV27 and TRBJ2-7; 13 positions match TRBD2. Trimming removed 5 bases from V and 0 bases from J; junction bases left unmatched: 10. This CDR3 region has 18 residues. Germline V lookup: CDR1 MNHEY, CDR2 SMNVEV (reference sequence). The CDR3 loop is CASSKGLAGEGFSYEQYF. CDR3 sequence (DNA): TGTGCCAGCAGTAAAGGACTAGCGGGAGAGGGTTTCTCCTACGAGCAGTACTTC.

The rearrangement uses TRBV20-1 and TRBJ2-3, with D uncertain. CDR1 DFQATT and CDR2 SNEGSKA come from the germline V gene (reference sequence). V lost 1 base to trimming and J lost 5 bases, with 13 bases between them. This CDR3 is built from 14 residues. CDR3 coding DNA: TGCAGTGCTAGAGTAGCAGCTGCACAAGATACGCAGTATTTT. It encodes CSARVAAAQDTQYF.

This clonotype has just one count. The rearrangement links TRBV5-1 to TRBJ2-3, with 12 bases aligning to TRBD2. The germline V gene has CDR1 SGHRS and CDR2 YFSETQ. The V gene end was trimmed by 9 bases and the J gene end by 4 bases; junction bases not matched to a gene: 6. This CDR3 region has 14 residues. The CDR3 loop reads CATRTSGTADTQYF. The CDR3 DNA reads as TGCGCCACGAGGACTAGCGGGACCGCAGATACGCAGTATTTT.

CDR3 DNA: TGTGCCAGTAGTTCAGCAACCGGGACTCCGGGGCATCAGCCCCAGCATTTT. This translates into CASSSATGTPGHQPQHF. This chain uses TRBV19 with TRBJ1-5; possibly TRBD1 for D (5 bases). The CDR3 is 17 amino acids. Germline CDR1 reads LNHDA; CDR2 reads SQIVND (reference sequence). The ends were cut back, 5 bases at V and 5 bases at J, with 22 bases in the middle.

This clonotype was picked up many times. The chain joins TRBV28 to TRBJ2-7, with a weak D call TRBD1 (6 bases). The CDR3 consists of 12 residues. Germline assignment: CDR1 MDHEN and CDR2 SYDVKM. V shed 1 base and J shed 7 bases, with 8 bases lying between them. CDR3 amino acids: CASSLYRGEQYF. DNA for the CDR3: TGTGCCAGCAGTTTATATAGGGGGGAGCAGTACTTC. Using reference TRBV28 and TRBJ2-7 for the parts outside the CDR3, the full variable domain is DVKVTQSSRYLVKRTGEKVFLECVQDMDHENMFWYRQDPGLGLRLIYFSYDVKMKEKGDIPEGYSVSREKKERFSLILESASTNQTSMYLCASSLYRGEQYFGPGTRLTVT.

Many counts were recorded for this clonotype. V is TRBV15 and J is TRBJ2-7; a weak D match, TRBD1 (5 bases). This CDR3 is built from 16 residues. The germline gives CDR1 LNHNV, CDR2 YYDKDF (reference sequence). The V and J ends lost 1 base and 0 bases respectively, with 13 bases between them. The chain's CDR3 is CATSRATGQASYEQYF. The CDR3 nucleotides read TGTGCCACCAGCAGAGCCACTGGACAAGCCTCCTACGAGCAGTACTTC.

This clonotype was observed a handful of times. The chain couples TRBV28 to TRBJ2-1; D gene unclear. V lost 7 bases and J lost 15, with 19 bases in between. This CDR3 spans 12 amino acids. Germline V gives CDR1 MDHEN, CDR2 SYDVKM. CDR3 DNA: TGTGCCAGCAATTCGGGCCCCTCTGTGCTGTTCTTC. Its translation: CASNSGPSVLFF. Together with reference TRBV28 and TRBJ2-1, the CDR3 gives the full variable domain: DVKVTQSSRYLVKRTGEKVFLECVQDMDHENMFWYRQDPGLGLRLIYFSYDVKMKEKGDIPEGYSVSREKKERFSLILESASTNQTSMYLCASNSGPSVLFFGPGTRLTVL.